This is a list of T cell receptor beta chains from one sample in a study of blood T cell repertoires in COVID-19. The method was immunoSEQ multiplex PCR; TCRdb's version includes in-frame clones alone and lacks a portion of them. The sample lists roughly 130,000 clones, over 80% occurring once. Material: peripheral blood. These receptors were collected from a man between 35 and 55 years old with active or convalescent COVID-19. CDR3s include the opening cysteine and the closing phenylalanine or tryptophan. The order of the fields is D gene, V gene, J gene, clone size, CDR3 DNA, CDR3 protein. D genes are given only for firm matches. For some rows the clone size is stated as once, few or many, or as a class when expanded; others skip it.

TRBD1	TRBV19	TRBJ1-2	.	TGTGCCAGTAGGCTTGGGGCAGGGGGCGCGCGAGGCTACACCTTC	CASRLGAGGARGYTF
.	TRBV19	TRBJ1-1	.	TGTGCCAGTAGGGCTACAGGACTAAACACTGAAGCTTTCTTT	CASRATGLNTEAFF
.	TRBV18	TRBJ1-6	.	TGTGCCAGCTCACCCCAGAACCAGGGAAATTCACCCCTCCACTTT	CASSPQNQGNSPLHF
TRBD2	TRBV7-9	TRBJ2-5	many	TGTGCCAGCAGCTCTCGGACTAGCGGGGCAGAGACCCAGTACTTC	CASSSRTSGAETQYF
.	TRBV19	TRBJ2-2	.	TGTGCCAGTAGTGAGCCCGGGGGGGAGCTGTTTTTT	CASSEPGGELFF
.	TRBV7-2	TRBJ2-3	.	TGTGCCACGGGTGTGAATACGCAGTATTTT	CATGVNTQYF
.	TRBV12-2	TRBJ1-5	.	TGTGCAAGTCGCGTTCCCGGGACAGGGGACAATCAGCCCCAGCATTTT	CASRVPGTGDNQPQHF
.	TRBV5-1	TRBJ2-5	few	TGCGCCAGCAGACCCACGACAGGACAAGAGACCCAGTACTTC	CASRPTTGQETQYF
.	TRBV5-4	TRBJ1-1	.	TGTGCCAGCAGTTTTGATCAGGGTGAAGCTTTCTTT	CASSFDQGEAFF
.	TRBV18	TRBJ1-2	.	TGTGCCAGCTCACCTGCAGGGGACCCCAACTATGGCTACACCTTC	CASSPAGDPNYGYTF
TRBD1	TRBV3-1/TRBV3-2	TRBJ2-1	.	TGTGCCAGCAGCCAAGGCCAGGGGGCATGGCAGTTCTTC	CASSQGQGAWQFF
TRBD1	TRBV5-1	TRBJ1-2	.	TGCGCCAGCAGCTTGGCTGGACAGGATCCTCCCTTTCTCACCTTC	CASSLAGQDPPFLTF
.	TRBV19	TRBJ1-4	.	TGTGCCAGTAGTATGGGGGGACTTAATGAAAAACTGTTTTTT	CASSMGGLNEKLFF
TRBD1	TRBV28	TRBJ1-5	.	TGTGCCAGCAACGACCCAGGGGGCCCTAGCAATCAGCCCCAGCATTTT	CASNDPGGPSNQPQHF
TRBD2	TRBV12-5	TRBJ2-1	.	TGTGCTAGTGGTACACGAAGCGGGGTCTCCTACAATGAGCAGTTCTTC	CASGTRSGVSYNEQFF
TRBD1	TRBV6-5	TRBJ2-3	.	TGTGCCAGCAGTTACCGCCGGGACAGTGGCACAGATACGCAGTATTTT	CASSYRRDSGTDTQYF
TRBD1	TRBV18	TRBJ1-2	.	TGTGCCAGCTCACCTGGACAGGGTGGCTACACCTTC	CASSPGQGGYTF
.	TRBV7-2	TRBJ2-5	.	TGTGCCAGCAGTCCAGTACCGGGGAGGCCTAACCAAGAGACCCAGTACTTC	CASSPVPGRPNQETQYF
TRBD2	TRBV9	TRBJ2-1	.	TGTGCCAGCAGCGTAGGAACTAGCGGGGCAGCACCAGGGTCCTACAATGAGCAGTTCTTC	CASSVGTSGAAPGSYNEQFF
.	TRBV5-4	TRBJ1-2	.	TGTGCCAGCAGCTTGGGGGCAGACCCAGCTAACTATGGCTACACCTTC	CASSLGADPANYGYTF
TRBD1	TRBV14	TRBJ1-2	few	TGTGCCAGCAGCCAAGAAAATAGAGGGGGCGGCTACACCTTC	CASSQENRGGGYTF
TRBD2	TRBV27	TRBJ2-1	.	TGTGCCAGCAGTTCCCGACTAGCGGGGGGGCCTAATGAGCAGTTCTTC	CASSSRLAGGPNEQFF
.	TRBV4-2	TRBJ1-5	.	TGTGCCAGCAGCCAAACCGGGAGTGATCAGCCCCAGCATTTT	CASSQTGSDQPQHF
.	TRBV5-1	TRBJ2-5	.	TGCGCCAGCAGCTTGGTTCAACAGGTTCAAGAGACCCAGTACTTC	CASSLVQQVQETQYF
.	TRBV4-3	TRBJ2-2	.	TGCGCCAGCAGCCAAGTGGTACAGAACACCGGGGAGCTGTTTTTT	CASSQVVQNTGELFF
.	TRBV12-3/TRBV12-4	TRBJ1-1	.	TGTGCCAGCAGCCTACAGGAGAACACTGAAGCTTTCTTT	CASSLQENTEAFF
.	TRBV9	TRBJ1-6	.	TGTGCCAGCAGCGTAGCGGAGGGGCCAGCGCCTTCACCCCTCCACTTT	CASSVAEGPAPSPLHF
.	TRBV29-1	TRBJ1-1	.	TGCAGCGGGACTGGTACGGTGAACACTGAAGCTTTCTTT	CSGTGTVNTEAFF
TRBD1	TRBV6-5	TRBJ1-5	.	TGTGCCAGCTATACAGGGGACAATCAGCCCCAGCATTTT	CASYTGDNQPQHF